This T cell receptor (beta chain) was recorded in a study of T cell responses to AZD1222 COVID-19 vaccine. Using immunoSEQ multiplex PCR, the repertoire was profiled, and TCRdb retains in-frame clones only, with some absent. Here the sample spans approximately 170,000 clones, over 75% being singletons. Regarding this clone: Antigen unknown.

The CDR3 extends over 16 amino acids. Germline V gene lookup returns CDR1 LNHNV and CDR2 YYDKDF (reference sequence). Trimming took 5 bases from V and 1 from J, leaving 15 bases between them. Study-wide results and limits: Spike regions recognized by vaccine-associated CD4 TCRs spanned the protein, led by 160-218 and 743-854. Of spike-specific TCRs, nearly half reportedly target regions left unmutated in variants.

The sample in question was peripheral blood, obtained on day 0 of AZD1222 vaccination. V gene TRBV15 combines with J gene TRBJ1-5; tentatively, D is TRBD1 (6 bases). The origin of this receptor is an adult in good health. CDR3 sequence (DNA): TGTGCCACCAGCTCCCTCCGGGACAAAAGCAATCAGCCCCAGCATTTT. Residues: CATSSLRDKSNQPQHF.